These 2 T cell receptor beta chains share one sample of origin, sequenced in a study of vaccination and CD4 T cells after COVID-19. Antigen specificity for these receptors is unknown. Treatment meaning: 10-day PBMC culture with coronavirus spike peptide pools or control peptides (ViraFEST assay). Unexposed donor CD4+ T cells predated the COVID-19 pandemic, collected 2011-2018. Sequenced with the Oncomine TCR Beta short-read assay was DNA taken from cultured CD4+ T cells. Using the QIAamp micro DNA kit, genomic DNA was extracted from the CD4+ T cells that had been cultured. From the PCR reads, TCRdb called clonotypes with MiXCR, one entry per CDR3 protein. The sample shows roughly 9,200 distinct CDR3 sequences, roughly 31% of them seen only once. What was sequenced was CD4+ T cells from blood, cultured in vitro. The receptor set was obtained from a human donor in good health.

This clonotype was detected only a few times. The chain has TRBV7-3 and TRBJ1-1; D is unclear. Between the trimmed V and J ends, which lost 1 base and 1 base, there was a span of 10 bases. CDR3 length equals 15 residues. Germline V gene lookup returns CDR1 SGHTA and CDR2 FQGTGA. The chain's CDR3 is CASSLNGHPNTEAFF. The CDR3 DNA sequence: TGTGCCAGCAGCTTAAACGGGCACCCGAACACTGAAGCTTTCTTT.

This clonotype was seen more than once but under ten times. The rearrangement joins TRBV28 to TRBJ2-3; 8 bases line up with TRBD1. Germline V gives CDR1 MDHEN, CDR2 SYDVKM. J gave up 0 bases and V 5 bases, and 19 bases lay outside the gene matches. The CDR3 is 20 residues long. For the CDR3, the DNA is TGTGCCAGCAGTACTACATTCACCGGACAGGGAGTTCCTAGCACAGATACGCAGTATTTT. Protein: CASSTTFTGQGVPSTDTQYF.